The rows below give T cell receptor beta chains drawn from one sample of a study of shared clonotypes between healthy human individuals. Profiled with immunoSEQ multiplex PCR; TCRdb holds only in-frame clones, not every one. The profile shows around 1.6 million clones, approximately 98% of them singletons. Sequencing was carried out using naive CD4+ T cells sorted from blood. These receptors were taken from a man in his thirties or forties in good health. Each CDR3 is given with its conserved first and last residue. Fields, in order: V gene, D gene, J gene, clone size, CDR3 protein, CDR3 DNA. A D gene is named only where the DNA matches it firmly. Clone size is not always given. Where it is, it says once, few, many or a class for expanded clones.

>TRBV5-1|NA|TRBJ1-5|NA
CASSLGGLEQPQHF
TGCGCCAGCAGCTTAGGAGGGTTAGAACAGCCCCAGCATTTT
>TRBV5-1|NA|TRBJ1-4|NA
CASSFRSNREKLFF
TGCGCCAGCAGCTTTAGGTCGAACAGGGAAAAACTGTTTTTT
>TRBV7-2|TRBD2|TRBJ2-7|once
CASSSPPGGPYEQYF
TGTGCCAGCAGCTCCCCCCCGGGGGGTCCCTACGAGCAGTACTTC
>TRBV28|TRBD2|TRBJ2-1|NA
CASIGLAGVEQFF
TGTGCCAGCATTGGGCTAGCGGGAGTTGAGCAGTTCTTC
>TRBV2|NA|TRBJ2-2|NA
CASGIPRATGELFF
TGTGCCAGCGGGATCCCGAGGGCCACCGGGGAGCTGTTTTTT
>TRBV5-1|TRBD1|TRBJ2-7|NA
CASSKDRGASYEQYF
TGCGCCAGCAGCAAAGACAGGGGAGCTTCCTACGAGCAGTACTTC
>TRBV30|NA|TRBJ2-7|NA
CAWSLGPSESYEQYF
TGTGCCTGGAGCCTAGGGCCCTCGGAATCCTACGAGCAGTACTTC
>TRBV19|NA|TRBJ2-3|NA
CASSLTGGGMADTQYF
TGTGCCAGTAGCCTAACCGGGGGCGGGATGGCAGATACGCAGTATTTT
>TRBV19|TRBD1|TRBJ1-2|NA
CASRGQDGANYGYTF
TGTGCCAGTAGGGGACAGGACGGTGCTAACTATGGCTACACCTTC
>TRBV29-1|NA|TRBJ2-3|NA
CSVDGASDTDTQYF
TGCAGCGTTGATGGGGCTAGCGACACAGATACGCAGTATTTT
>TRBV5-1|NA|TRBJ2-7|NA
CASSLGPLYEQYF
TGCGCCAGCAGCTTGGGGCCCCTTTACGAGCAGTACTTC
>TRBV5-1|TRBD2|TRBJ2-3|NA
CASSPGLAGPTDTQYF
TGCGCCAGCAGCCCGGGACTAGCGGGGCCCACAGATACGCAGTATTTT
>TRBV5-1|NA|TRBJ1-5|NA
CASSLFLGPNQPQHF
TGCGCCAGCAGCTTGTTTCTGGGGCCTAATCAGCCCCAGCATTTT
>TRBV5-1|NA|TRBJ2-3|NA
CASSLAGSGGGDTQYF
TGCGCCAGCAGCTTGGCGGGTAGCGGAGGGGGAGATACGCAGTATTTT
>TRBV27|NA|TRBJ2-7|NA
CASSLRGGFYEQYF
TGTGCCAGCAGTTTAAGGGGCGGTTTCTACGAGCAGTACTTC
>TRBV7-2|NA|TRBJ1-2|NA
CASSPTMVGGNYGYTF
TGTGCCAGCAGCCCCACCATGGTGGGGGGCAACTATGGCTACACCTTC
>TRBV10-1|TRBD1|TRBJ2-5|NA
CASSEGQGLGETQYF
TGCGCCAGCAGTGAAGGACAGGGATTGGGGGAGACCCAGTACTTC
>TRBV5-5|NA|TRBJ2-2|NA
CASSNAAAGELFF
TGTGCCAGCAGCAACGCAGCAGCCGGGGAGCTGTTTTTT
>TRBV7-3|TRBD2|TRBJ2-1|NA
CASSRLASGRDLYNEQFF
TGTGCCAGCAGCCGCCTGGCTAGCGGGAGGGATCTCTACAATGAGCAGTTCTTC
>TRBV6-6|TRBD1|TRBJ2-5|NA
CATFSTGEQETQYF
TGTGCCACCTTTTCGACAGGGGAGCAAGAGACCCAGTACTTC
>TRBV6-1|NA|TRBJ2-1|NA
CASVPIVNYNEQFF
TGTGCCAGCGTCCCCATCGTAAATTACAATGAGCAGTTCTTC
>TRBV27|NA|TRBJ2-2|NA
CASRLVGSGYTGELFF
TGTGCCAGCAGGCTGGTTGGTAGCGGATACACCGGGGAGCTGTTTTTT
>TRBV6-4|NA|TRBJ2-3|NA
CASRERLTDTQYF
TGTGCCAGCAGAGAGCGTCTTACAGATACGCAGTATTTT
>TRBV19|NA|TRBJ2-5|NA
CASRNWETQYF
TGTGCCAGTAGGAATTGGGAGACCCAGTACTTC
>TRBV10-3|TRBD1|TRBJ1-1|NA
CAISLDRDVLQAFF
TGTGCCATCAGCCTGGACAGGGATGTCTTGCAAGCTTTCTTT
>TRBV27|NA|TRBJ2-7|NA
CASSYGDVSYEQYF
TGTGCCAGCAGTTATGGAGATGTCTCCTACGAGCAGTACTTC
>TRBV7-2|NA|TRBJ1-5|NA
CASSSGHVSNQPQHF
TGTGCCAGCAGCTCGGGACACGTAAGCAATCAGCCCCAGCATTTT
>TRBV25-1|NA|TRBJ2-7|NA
CASSESTGTTHYYEQYF
TGTGCCAGCAGTGAATCAACAGGGACGACTCATTACTACGAGCAGTACTTC
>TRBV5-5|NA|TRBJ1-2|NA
CASSLADSNYGYTF
TGTGCCAGCAGCTTGGCGGACTCTAACTATGGCTACACCTTC
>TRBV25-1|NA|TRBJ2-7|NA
CASSDEGLPIWSYEQYF
TGTGCCAGCAGTGATGAGGGCCTCCCAATATGGTCCTACGAGCAGTACTTC
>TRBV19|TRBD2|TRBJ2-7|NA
CASRKGTNEQYF
TGTGCCAGTAGGAAAGGGACTAACGAGCAGTACTTC
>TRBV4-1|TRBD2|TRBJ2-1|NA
CASSQGLAGIYNEQFF
TGCGCCAGCAGCCAAGGATTAGCGGGAATCTACAATGAGCAGTTCTTC
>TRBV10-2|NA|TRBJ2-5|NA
CASSESGETQYF
TGCGCCAGCAGTGAATCTGGGGAGACCCAGTACTTC
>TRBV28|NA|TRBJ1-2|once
CASSLLTRSNGYTF
TGTGCCAGCAGTTTATTGACAAGGAGTAATGGCTACACCTTC
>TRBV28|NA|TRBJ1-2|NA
CASSPNSQGYGYTF
TGTGCCAGCAGTCCAAACTCACAGGGTTATGGCTACACCTTC
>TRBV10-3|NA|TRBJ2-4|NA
CAISESAGTNIQYF
TGTGCCATCAGTGAGTCGGCAGGGACAAACATTCAGTACTTC
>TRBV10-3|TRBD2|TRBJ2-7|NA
CAISSPGLPGEQYF
TGTGCCATCAGCTCTCCGGGACTACCGGGCGAGCAGTACTTC
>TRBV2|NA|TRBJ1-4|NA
CASSFFRQTTNEKLFF
TGTGCCAGCAGTTTTTTCCGACAGACAACTAATGAAAAACTGTTTTTT
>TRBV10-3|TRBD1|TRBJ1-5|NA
CAISEGQGRQPQHF
TGTGCCATCAGTGAGGGACAGGGTCGACAGCCCCAGCATTTT
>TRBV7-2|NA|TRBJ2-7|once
CASSLANRVLSYEQYF
TGTGCCAGCAGCTTGGCAAACAGGGTTTTGTCCTACGAGCAGTACTTC
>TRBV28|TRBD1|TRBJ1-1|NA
CASSFLPGQENTEAFF
TGTGCCAGCAGTTTTTTGCCGGGACAGGAAAACACTGAAGCTTTCTTT
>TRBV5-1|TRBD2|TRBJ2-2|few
CASSPSGGDAGELFF
TGCGCCAGCAGCCCGTCGGGGGGAGATGCCGGGGAGCTGTTTTTT
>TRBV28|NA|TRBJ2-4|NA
CASTSGGNIQYF
TGTGCCAGCACCTCCGGGGGAAACATTCAGTACTTC
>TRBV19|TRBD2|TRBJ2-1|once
CASSIPSPLAGGPNEQFF
TGTGCCAGTAGTATTCCCTCCCCGCTAGCGGGAGGGCCGAATGAGCAGTTCTTC
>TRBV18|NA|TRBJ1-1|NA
CASSPARGIDTEAFF
TGTGCCAGCTCACCGGCCAGGGGCATCGACACTGAAGCTTTCTTT
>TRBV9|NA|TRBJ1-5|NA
CASSPLRAGQPQHF
TGTGCCAGCAGCCCTCTGCGGGCGGGTCAGCCCCAGCATTTT
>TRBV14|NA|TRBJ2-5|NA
CASSQVRGSGETQYF
TGTGCCAGCAGCCAAGTACGCGGTTCCGGGGAGACCCAGTACTTC
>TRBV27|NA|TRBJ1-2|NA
CASRSQGSGYTF
TGTGCCAGCAGGTCGCAGGGTAGTGGCTACACCTTC
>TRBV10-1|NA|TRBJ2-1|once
CASSSGDLSSYNEQFF
TGCGCCAGCAGTAGTGGGGACTTAAGCTCCTACAATGAGCAGTTCTTC
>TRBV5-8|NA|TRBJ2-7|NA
CASSFQLAGGRYEQYF
TGTGCCAGCAGCTTTCAACTAGCAGGAGGTCGCTACGAGCAGTACTTC
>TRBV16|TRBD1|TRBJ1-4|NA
CASSPRTGEQKLFF
TGTGCCAGCAGCCCGCGGACAGGGGAACAAAAACTGTTTTTT
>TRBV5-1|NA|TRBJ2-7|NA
CASSFGLTNTYEQYF
TGCGCCAGCAGTTTCGGACTGACGAATACCTACGAGCAGTACTTC
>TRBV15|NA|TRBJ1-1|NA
CATSRDEGVTEAFF
TGTGCCACCAGCAGAGATGAGGGGGTGACTGAAGCTTTCTTT
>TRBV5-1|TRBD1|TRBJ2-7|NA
CASSTQGTYEQYF
TGCGCCAGCAGCACACAGGGGACCTACGAGCAGTACTTC
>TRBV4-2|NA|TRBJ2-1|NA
CASSQDSNEQFF
TGTGCCAGCAGCCAAGACTCCAATGAGCAGTTCTTC
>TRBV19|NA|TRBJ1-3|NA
CASSIYPSGNTIYF
TGTGCCAGTAGTATATACCCCTCTGGAAACACCATATATTTT